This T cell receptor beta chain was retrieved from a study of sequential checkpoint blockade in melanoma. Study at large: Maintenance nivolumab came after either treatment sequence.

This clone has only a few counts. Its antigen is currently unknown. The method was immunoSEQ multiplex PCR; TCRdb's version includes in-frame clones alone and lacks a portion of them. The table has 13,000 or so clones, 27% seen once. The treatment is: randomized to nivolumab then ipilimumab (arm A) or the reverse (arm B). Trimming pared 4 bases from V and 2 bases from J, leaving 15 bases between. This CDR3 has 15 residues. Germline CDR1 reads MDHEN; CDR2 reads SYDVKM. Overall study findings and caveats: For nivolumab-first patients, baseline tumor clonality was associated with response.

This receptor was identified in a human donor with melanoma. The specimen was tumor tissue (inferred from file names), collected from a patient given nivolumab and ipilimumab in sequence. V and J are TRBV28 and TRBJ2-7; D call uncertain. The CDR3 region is CASSSSSTDTYEQYF. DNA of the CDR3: TGTGCCAGCAGTTCGTCCTCCACGGATACCTACGAGCAGTACTTC.